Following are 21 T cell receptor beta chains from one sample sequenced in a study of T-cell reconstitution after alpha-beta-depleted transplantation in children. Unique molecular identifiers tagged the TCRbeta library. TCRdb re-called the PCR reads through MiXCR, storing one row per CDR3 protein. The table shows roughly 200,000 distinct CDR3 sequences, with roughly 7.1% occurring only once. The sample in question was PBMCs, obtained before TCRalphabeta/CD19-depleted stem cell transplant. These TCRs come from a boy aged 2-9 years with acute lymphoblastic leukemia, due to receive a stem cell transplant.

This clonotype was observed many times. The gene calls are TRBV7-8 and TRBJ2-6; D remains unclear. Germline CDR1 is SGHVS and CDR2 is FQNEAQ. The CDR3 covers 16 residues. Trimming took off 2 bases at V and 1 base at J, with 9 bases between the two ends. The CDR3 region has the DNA TGTGCCAGCAGCTTATATCCTGTGTCTGGGGCCAACGTCCTGACTTTC. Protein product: CASSLYPVSGANVLTF.

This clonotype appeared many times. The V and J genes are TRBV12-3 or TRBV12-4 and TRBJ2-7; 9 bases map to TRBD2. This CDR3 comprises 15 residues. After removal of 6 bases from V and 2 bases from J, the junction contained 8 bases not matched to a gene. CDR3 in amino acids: CASSPSTSGPYEQYF. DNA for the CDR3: TGTGCCAGCAGCCCTTCGACTAGCGGACCCTACGAGCAGTACTTC.

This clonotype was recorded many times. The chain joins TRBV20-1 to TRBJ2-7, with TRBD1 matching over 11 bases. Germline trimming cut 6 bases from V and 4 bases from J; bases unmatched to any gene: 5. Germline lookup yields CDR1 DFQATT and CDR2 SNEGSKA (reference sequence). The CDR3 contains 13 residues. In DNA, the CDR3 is TGCAGTGCGGAGGACAGGGGGCGATACGAGCAGTACTTC. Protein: CSAEDRGRYEQYF.

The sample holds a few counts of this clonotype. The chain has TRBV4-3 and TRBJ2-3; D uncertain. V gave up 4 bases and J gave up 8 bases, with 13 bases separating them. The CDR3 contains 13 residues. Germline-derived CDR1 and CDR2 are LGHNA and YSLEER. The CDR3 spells CASSPPDGRTQYF. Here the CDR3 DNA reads TGCGCCAGCAGCCCCCCGGACGGTCGTACGCAGTATTTT.

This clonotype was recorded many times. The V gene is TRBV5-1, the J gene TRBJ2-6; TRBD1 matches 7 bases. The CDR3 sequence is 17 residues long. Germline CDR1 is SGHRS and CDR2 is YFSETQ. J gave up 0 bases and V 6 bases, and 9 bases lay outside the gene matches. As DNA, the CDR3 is TGCGCCAGCACCGACAGGGCCCCCTTCTCTGGGGCCAACGTCCTGACTTTC. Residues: CASTDRAPFSGANVLTF. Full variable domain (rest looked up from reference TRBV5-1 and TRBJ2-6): KAGVTQTPRYLIKTRGQQVTLSCSPISGHRSVSWYQQTPGQGLQFLFEYFSETQRNKGNFPGRFSGRQFSNSRSEMNVSTLELGDSALYLCASTDRAPFSGANVLTFGAGSRLTVL.

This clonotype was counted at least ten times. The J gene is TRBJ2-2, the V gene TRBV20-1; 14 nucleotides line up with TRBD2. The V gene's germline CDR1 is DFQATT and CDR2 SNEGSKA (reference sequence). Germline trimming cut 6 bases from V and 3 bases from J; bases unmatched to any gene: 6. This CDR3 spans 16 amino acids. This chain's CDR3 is CSAEGTSGRDTGELFF. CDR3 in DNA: TGCAGTGCAGAAGGGACTAGCGGGAGAGACACCGGGGAGCTGTTTTTT.

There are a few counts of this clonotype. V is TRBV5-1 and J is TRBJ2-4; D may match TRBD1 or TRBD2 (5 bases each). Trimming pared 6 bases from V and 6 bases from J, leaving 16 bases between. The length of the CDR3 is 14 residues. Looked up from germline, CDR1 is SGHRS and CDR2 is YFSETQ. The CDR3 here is CASTDLRQGNIQYF. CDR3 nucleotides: TGCGCCAGCACGGACTTGAGGCAGGGAAACATTCAGTACTTC.

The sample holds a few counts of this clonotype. As DNA, the CDR3 is TGTGCCAGCTCACCATTGCCGCAGGGCAAAGCCGGAACTGAAGCTTTCTTT. It codes for CASSPLPQGKAGTEAFF. The gene calls are TRBV18 and TRBJ1-1, with D perhaps TRBD1 (5 bases). V lost 2 bases, J lost 5 bases, and 21 bases lay in between. Germline values: CDR1 KGHSH, CDR2 LQKENI. This CDR3 is 17 amino acids long.

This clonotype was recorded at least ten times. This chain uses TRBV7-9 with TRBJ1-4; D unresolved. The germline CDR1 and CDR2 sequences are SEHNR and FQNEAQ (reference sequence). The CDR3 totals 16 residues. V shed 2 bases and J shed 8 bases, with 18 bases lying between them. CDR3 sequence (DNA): TGTGCCAGCAGCTTAAAAACGGCATGGGGAGGAGAAAAACTGTTTTTT. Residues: CASSLKTAWGGEKLFF.

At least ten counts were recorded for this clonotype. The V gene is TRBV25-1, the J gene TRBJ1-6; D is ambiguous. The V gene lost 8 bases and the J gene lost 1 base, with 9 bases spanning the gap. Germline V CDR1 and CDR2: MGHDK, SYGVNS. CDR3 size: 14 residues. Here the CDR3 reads CASADGSYNSPLHF. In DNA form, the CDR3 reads TGTGCCAGCGCGGACGGATCCTATAATTCACCCCTCCACTTT.

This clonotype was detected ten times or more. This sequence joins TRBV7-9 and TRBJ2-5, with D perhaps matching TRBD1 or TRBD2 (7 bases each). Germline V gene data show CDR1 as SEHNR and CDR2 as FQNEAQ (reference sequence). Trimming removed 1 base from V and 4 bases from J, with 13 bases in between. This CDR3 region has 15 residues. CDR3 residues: CASSLVGGGGETQYF. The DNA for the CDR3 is TGTGCCAGCAGCTTAGTGGGAGGGGGCGGAGAGACCCAGTACTTC.

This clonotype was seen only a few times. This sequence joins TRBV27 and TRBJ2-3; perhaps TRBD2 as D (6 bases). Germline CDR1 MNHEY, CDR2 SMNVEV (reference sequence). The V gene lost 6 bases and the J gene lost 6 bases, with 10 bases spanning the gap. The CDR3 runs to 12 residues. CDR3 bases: TGTGCCAGCAGCACCCGGGGGGATACGCAGTATTTT. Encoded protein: CASSTRGDTQYF.

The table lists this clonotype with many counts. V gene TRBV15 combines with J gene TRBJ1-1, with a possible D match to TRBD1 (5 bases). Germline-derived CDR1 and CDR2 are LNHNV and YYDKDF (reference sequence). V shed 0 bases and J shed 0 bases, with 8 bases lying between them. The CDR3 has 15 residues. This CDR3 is CATSRDRDLNTEAFF. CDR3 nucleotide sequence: TGTGCCACCAGCAGAGACAGGGACTTGAACACTGAAGCTTTCTTT.

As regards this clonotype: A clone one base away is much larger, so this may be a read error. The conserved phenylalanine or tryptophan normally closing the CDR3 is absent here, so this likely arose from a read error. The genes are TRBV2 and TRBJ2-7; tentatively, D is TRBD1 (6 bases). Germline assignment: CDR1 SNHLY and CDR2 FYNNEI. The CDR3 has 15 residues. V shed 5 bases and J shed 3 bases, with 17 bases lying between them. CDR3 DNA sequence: TGTGCCAGCAGTACCCCGGGACAAAAGATCTACGAGCAGTACTAC. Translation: CASSTPGQKIYEQYY.

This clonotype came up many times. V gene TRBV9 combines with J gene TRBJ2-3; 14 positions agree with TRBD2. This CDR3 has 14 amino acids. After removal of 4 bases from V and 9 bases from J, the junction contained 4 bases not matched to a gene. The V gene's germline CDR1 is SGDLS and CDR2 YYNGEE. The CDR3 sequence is CASSSGTSGGTQYF. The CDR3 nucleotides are TGTGCCAGCAGCTCGGGGACTAGCGGGGGCACGCAGTATTTT.

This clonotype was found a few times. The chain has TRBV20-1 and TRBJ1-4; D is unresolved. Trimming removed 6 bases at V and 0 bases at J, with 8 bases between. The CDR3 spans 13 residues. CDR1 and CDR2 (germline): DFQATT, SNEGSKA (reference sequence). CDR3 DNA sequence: TGCAGTGCCCTCCTTGCAACTAATGAAAAACTGTTTTTT. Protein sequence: CSALLATNEKLFF.

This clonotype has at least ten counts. The CDR3 loop is CSAVNRGLNYNEQFF. CDR3 coding DNA: TGCAGTGCTGTTAACAGAGGCCTCAACTACAATGAGCAGTTCTTC. The V gene is TRBV20-1, the J gene TRBJ2-1; D call uncertain. The CDR3 is made up of 15 amino acids. Deletions cut 5 bases from V and 3 bases from J, with 17 bases between. Germline lookup yields CDR1 DFQATT and CDR2 SNEGSKA (reference sequence).

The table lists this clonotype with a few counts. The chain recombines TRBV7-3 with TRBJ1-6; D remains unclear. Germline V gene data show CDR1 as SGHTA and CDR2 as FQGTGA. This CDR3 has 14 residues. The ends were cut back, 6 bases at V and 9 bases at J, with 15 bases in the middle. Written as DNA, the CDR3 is TGTGCCAGCAGAGACGTAGGATTGAGTTCACCCCTCCACTTT. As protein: CASRDVGLSSPLHF.

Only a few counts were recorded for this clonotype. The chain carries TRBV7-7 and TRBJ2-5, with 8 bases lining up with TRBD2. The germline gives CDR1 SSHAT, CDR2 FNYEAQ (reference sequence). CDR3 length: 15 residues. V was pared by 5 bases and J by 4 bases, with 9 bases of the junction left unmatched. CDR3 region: CASSLSAGEVETQYF. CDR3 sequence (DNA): TGTGCCAGCAGCCTATCAGCGGGAGAGGTAGAGACCCAGTACTTC. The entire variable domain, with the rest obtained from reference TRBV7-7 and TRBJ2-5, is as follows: GAGVSQSPRYKVTKRGQDVTLRCDPISSHATLYWYQQALGQGPEFLTYFNYEAQPDKSGLPSDRFSAERPEGSISTLTIQRTEQRDSAMYRCASSLSAGEVETQYFGPGTRLLVL.

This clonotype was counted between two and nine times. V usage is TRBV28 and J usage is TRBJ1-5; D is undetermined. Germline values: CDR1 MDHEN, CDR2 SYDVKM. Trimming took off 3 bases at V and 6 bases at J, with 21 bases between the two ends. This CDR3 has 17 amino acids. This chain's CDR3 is CASSFGGRGFGSQPQHF. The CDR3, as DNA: TGTGCCAGCAGTTTTGGAGGTCGTGGGTTTGGGTCTCAGCCCCAGCATTTT.

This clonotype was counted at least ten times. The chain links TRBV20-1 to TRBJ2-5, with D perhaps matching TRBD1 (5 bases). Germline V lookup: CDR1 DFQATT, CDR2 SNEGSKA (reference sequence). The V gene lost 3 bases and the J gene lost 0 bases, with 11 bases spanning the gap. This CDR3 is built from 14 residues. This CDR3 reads CSARLAGYQETQYF. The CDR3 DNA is TGCAGTGCTAGGTTGGCAGGGTACCAAGAGACCCAGTACTTC.